These T cell receptor beta chains were read from a single sample in a study of blood T cells in healthy people across ages. A single record per CDR3 protein comes from TCRdb applying MiXCR to the 5' RACE reads. The repertoire holds approximately 1.5 million distinct CDR3 sequences, with approximately 32% as singletons. The material sequenced was blood. Receptors were obtained from a woman aged 30 to 39 in good health. Each CDR3 is given with its conserved first and last residue. Fields, in order: V gene, D gene, clone size, J gene, CDR3 protein, CDR3 DNA. The D gene is left open where the match is weak. Some rows have no size entry. The others give once, few or many, or a class for an expanded clone.

>TRBV7-9|.|.|TRBJ1-1
CASNLGSTEAFF
TGTGCCAGCAACCTGGGGAGCACTGAAGCTTTCTTT
>TRBV10-3|TRBD1|many|TRBJ2-3
CAITGTGGDTQYF
TGTGCCATCACCGGGACAGGGGGTGATACGCAGTATTTT
>TRBV6-5|TRBD1|.|TRBJ2-1
CASSRGQSHNEQFF
TGTGCCAGCAGTAGGGGACAGTCCCACAATGAGCAGTTCTTC
>TRBV6-1|.|.|TRBJ2-3
CASSDRRHTDTQYF
TGTGCCAGCAGTGACAGGCGTCACACAGATACGCAGTATTTT
>TRBV11-2|TRBD2|.|TRBJ2-5
CASSVTSPQETQYF
TGTGCCAGCAGCGTGACTAGCCCCCAGGAGACCCAGTACTTC
>TRBV24-1|.|few|TRBJ1-1
CATHGGTEAFF
TGTGCCACCCACGGGGGCACTGAAGCTTTCTTT
>TRBV4-1|.|.|TRBJ2-5
CASSRTMGLREQYF
TGCGCCAGCAGCCGGACTATGGGACTTCGTGAGCAGTACTTC
>TRBV7-9|.|.|TRBJ2-3
CASGLRDTDTQYF
TGTGCCAGCGGCTTGCGGGACACAGATACGCAGTATTTT
>TRBV28|.|few|TRBJ1-1
CASSVQPNTEAFF
TGTGCCAGCTCAGTACAACCGAACACTGAAGCTTTCTTT
>TRBV5-8|.|few|TRBJ2-2
CASSQILISGGPGELFF
TGTGCCAGCAGCCAGATCCTTATCTCCGGCGGCCCCGGGGAGCTGTTTTTT
>TRBV27|.|few|TRBJ2-7
CASHETAVNDEQYF
TGTGCCAGCCACGAAACGGCAGTTAATGACGAGCAGTACTTC
>TRBV20-1|.|.|TRBJ1-5
CSASQTPTFSNQPQHF
TGCAGTGCTAGCCAAACACCTACGTTCAGCAATCAGCCCCAGCATTTT
>TRBV6-1|.|few|TRBJ2-1
CASSETANNEQFF
TGTGCCAGCAGTGAGACAGCTAACAATGAGCAGTTCTTC
>TRBV27|TRBD1|.|TRBJ1-6
CASSPGQGIYGSPLHF
TGTGCCAGCAGTCCAGGACAGGGGATTTATGGTTCACCCCTCCACTTT
>TRBV29-1|.|many|TRBJ2-7
CSVADGHYEQYF
TGCAGCGTTGCCGATGGGCACTACGAGCAGTACTTC
>TRBV20-1|.|few|TRBJ2-7
CSARGLGGPYEQYF
TGCAGTGCTAGAGGACTAGGGGGTCCCTACGAGCAGTACTTC
>TRBV15|TRBD2|.|TRBJ2-3
CATSRSGRGTDTQYF
TGTGCCACCAGCAGAAGCGGGAGAGGCACAGATACGCAGTATTTT
>TRBV7-2|.|.|TRBJ2-5
CASSQVSRRETQYF
TGTGCCAGCAGCCAGGTCTCGAGGAGGGAGACCCAGTACTTC
>TRBV9|.|.|TRBJ2-7
CASSVVGGSYNEQYF
TGTGCCAGCAGCGTAGTGGGGGGCTCCTACAATGAGCAGTACTTC
>TRBV4-1|.|few|TRBJ1-1
CASSQVAGLMTEAFF
TGCGCCAGCAGCCAAGTAGCAGGGCTTATGACTGAAGCTTTCTTT
>TRBV12-3/TRBV12-4|TRBD1|.|TRBJ1-1
CASSRGDRVNTEAFF
TGTGCCAGCAGTCGAGGAGACAGGGTCAACACTGAAGCTTTCTTT
>TRBV5-1|TRBD2|few|TRBJ2-7
CASSRTSGSISYEQYF
TGCGCCAGCAGCAGGACTAGCGGGAGTATCTCCTACGAGCAGTACTTC
>TRBV13|TRBD2|once|TRBJ2-5
CASSLIWTSDQETQYF
TGTGCCAGCAGCTTGATCTGGACTAGCGACCAAGAGACCCAGTACTTC
>TRBV11-2|TRBD2|few|TRBJ2-1
CASSLGGLAGGREQFF
TGTGCCAGCAGCTTAGGGGGACTAGCGGGGGGTAGGGAGCAGTTCTTC
>TRBV28|.|.|TRBJ2-2
CASRIGASTGELFF
TGTGCCAGCAGAATCGGGGCTTCCACCGGGGAGCTGTTTTTT
>TRBV29-1|TRBD1|many|TRBJ2-1
CSVVRDSSYNEQFF
TGCAGCGTTGTCCGGGACAGCTCCTACAATGAGCAGTTCTTC
>TRBV28|TRBD2|few|TRBJ2-7
CASSLQSGGYEQYF
TGTGCCAGCAGTTTACAGAGCGGGGGTTACGAGCAGTACTTC
>TRBV20-1|TRBD1|.|TRBJ2-7
CSATDRVRSYEQYF
TGCAGTGCTACGGACAGGGTAAGGTCCTACGAGCAGTACTTC
>TRBV20-1|TRBD2|.|TRBJ2-2
CSAGLAGYGERFF
TGCAGTGCGGGACTAGCGGGGTACGGGGAGCGGTTTTTT
>TRBV5-6|.|few|TRBJ1-5
CASSFWGFQPQHF
TGTGCCAGCAGCTTTTGGGGATTTCAGCCCCAGCATTTT
>TRBV11-2|TRBD2|.|TRBJ2-5
CASSLDLLLAGDGYGQYF
TGTGCCAGCAGCTTAGATCTACTACTAGCGGGAGACGGGTACGGGCAGTACTTC
>TRBV12-3/TRBV12-4|TRBD1|.|TRBJ2-1
CASSPGQGWWPFF
TGTGCCAGCAGTCCCGGACAGGGCTGGTGGCCGTTCTTC
>TRBV6-8|.|.|TRBJ2-1
CASSYPERFAVNEQFF
TGTGCCAGCAGTTACCCGGAGCGTTTTGCGGTCAATGAGCAGTTCTTC
>TRBV12-3/TRBV12-4|.|many|TRBJ2-3
CASSFRGYNTDTQYF
TGTGCCAGCAGTTTCAGGGGTTATAACACAGATACGCAGTATTTT
>TRBV15|TRBD2|.|TRBJ2-7
CATSRSTGGSYEQYF
TGTGCCACCAGCAGGTCAACCGGGGGGTCCTACGAGCAGTACTTC
>TRBV9|.|.|TRBJ1-2
CASSVGRGGYTF
TGTGCCAGCAGCGTCGGAAGAGGGGGCTACACCTTC
>TRBV7-9|TRBD2|.|TRBJ2-5
CASSGTSGRAGETQYF
TGTGCCAGCAGCGGGACTAGCGGGAGGGCCGGGGAGACCCAGTACTTC
>TRBV29-1|.|.|TRBJ2-7
CSVEVGERGGGTCEQYF
TGCAGCGTTGAAGTGGGGGAAAGGGGCGGTGGGACCTGCGAGCAGTACTTC
>TRBV7-2|.|.|TRBJ2-5
CASSQGLGRRETQYF
TGTGCCAGCAGCCAAGGGTTGGGGCGACGAGAGACCCAGTACTTC
>TRBV4-1|TRBD1|many|TRBJ2-7
CASSQLRRGLYEQYF
TGCGCCAGCAGCCAACTTCGCAGGGGGCTCTACGAGCAGTACTTC
>TRBV27|.|.|TRBJ2-7
CASSGLEDYEQYF
TGTGCCAGCAGTGGTCTAGAAGATTACGAGCAGTACTTC